Listed below are T cell receptor beta chains from one sample, sequenced in a study of cytomegalovirus exposure and HLA in healthy donors. Generated by immunoSEQ multiplex PCR, the TCRdb table keeps only in-frame clones and is missing some. The sample records some 150,000 clones, roughly 81% being singletons. The source material was PBMCs. These receptors were obtained from a female donor in good health and CMV-seronegative. The CDR3 runs from the conserved cysteine through the conserved F or W. The order of the fields is clone size, J gene, D gene, V gene, CDR3 protein, CDR3 DNA. The D gene is left open where the match is weak. For some rows the clone size is stated as once, few or many, or as a class when expanded; others skip it.

>few|TRBJ1-1|.|TRBV6-5
CASSPFTTGNTEAFF
TGTGCCAGCAGCCCTTTCACGACAGGGAACACTGAAGCTTTCTTT
>.|TRBJ1-1|.|TRBV7-8
CASSLSGEAFF
TGTGCCAGCAGCTTATCGGGTGAAGCTTTCTTT
>.|TRBJ2-1|TRBD2|TRBV27
CASSSLKLAGGVNEQFF
TGTGCCAGCAGTTCCTTAAAACTAGCGGGAGGGGTTAATGAGCAGTTCTTC
>.|TRBJ1-2|.|TRBV6-5
CASSYTDAGWSGYTF
TGTGCCAGCAGTTACACGGACGCGGGGTGGAGTGGCTACACCTTC
>.|TRBJ2-5|TRBD1|TRBV4-1
CASSQDPGQRQETQYF
TGCGCCAGCAGCCAAGATCCGGGACAGCGTCAAGAGACCCAGTACTTC
>.|TRBJ2-1|.|TRBV27
CASSRPGSYNEQFF
TGTGCCAGCAGCCGTCCGGGCTCCTACAATGAGCAGTTCTTC
>.|TRBJ2-7|TRBD1|TRBV6-5
CASSALTGAQYEQYF
TGTGCCAGCAGTGCCCTAACAGGGGCGCAATACGAGCAGTACTTC
>.|TRBJ1-4|TRBD1|TRBV2
CASRYRGGEKLFF
TGTGCCAGCAGGTACAGGGGCGGAGAAAAACTGTTTTTT
>.|TRBJ2-7|TRBD1|TRBV6-6
CASSYPGGRHPYEQYF
TGTGCCAGCAGTTACCCAGGGGGCAGGCATCCCTACGAGCAGTACTTC
>.|TRBJ2-7|TRBD2|TRBV6-5
CAILAGALYEQYF
TGTGCCATCTTAGCGGGAGCTCTCTACGAGCAGTACTTC
>.|TRBJ2-1|.|TRBV6-6
CASSWDKGIYNEQFF
TGTGCCAGCAGTTGGGACAAGGGAATATACAATGAGCAGTTCTTC
>.|TRBJ2-1|TRBD2|TRBV28
CASSSPLAGGYNEQFF
TGTGCCAGCAGTTCGCCATTAGCGGGGGGATACAATGAGCAGTTCTTC
>.|TRBJ1-1|.|TRBV10-1
CASSESGQNEAFF
TGCGCCAGCAGTGAGTCTGGTCAGAATGAAGCTTTCTTT
>.|TRBJ2-7|TRBD1|TRBV19
CASSRTGITYEQYF
TGTGCCAGTAGTAGGACAGGAATCACCTACGAGCAGTACTTC
>.|TRBJ2-7|TRBD1|TRBV9
CASSVASGGKFGEQYF
TGTGCCAGCAGCGTAGCGTCAGGGGGTAAATTCGGCGAGCAGTACTTC
>.|TRBJ1-2|TRBD1|TRBV6-5
CASSYSGGQGYGYTF
TGTGCCAGCAGTTACTCTGGGGGACAGGGCTACGGCTACACCTTC
>.|TRBJ1-1|TRBD1|TRBV6-5
CASSDRGVSEAFF
TGTGCCAGCAGTGACAGGGGGGTGTCTGAAGCTTTCTTT
>.|TRBJ1-2|.|TRBV28
CASRSPLAGAKGYTF
TGTGCCAGCAGATCACCTCTCGCGGGGGCGAAGGGCTACACCTTC
>few|TRBJ2-3|.|TRBV4-2
CASSQEPGESTDTQYF
TGTGCCAGCAGCCAAGAGCCGGGGGAGAGCACAGATACGCAGTATTTT
>.|TRBJ2-1|TRBD2|TRBV27
CASSFLASGRGHNEQFF
TGTGCCAGCAGTTTTTTGGCTAGCGGGAGGGGCCACAATGAGCAGTTCTTC
>once|TRBJ2-3|TRBD2|TRBV27
CASSSGGRALYTQYF
TGTGCCAGCAGTTCTGGCGGGAGGGCCCTGTATACGCAGTATTTT
>.|TRBJ2-1|TRBD2|TRBV5-1
CASSSGGLAGVSEQFF
TGCGCCAGCAGCTCTGGGGGACTAGCGGGAGTAAGTGAGCAGTTCTTC
>few|TRBJ2-1|TRBD2|TRBV11-3
CASRVEPGLADNEQFF
TGTGCCAGCAGGGTAGAACCGGGACTAGCGGACAATGAGCAGTTCTTC
>.|TRBJ2-5|TRBD1|TRBV2
CASSESPGGPMKTQYF
TGTGCCAGCAGTGAGAGTCCAGGGGGCCCCATGAAGACCCAGTACTTC
>once|TRBJ2-2|.|TRBV9
CASSVRGNTGELFF
TGTGCCAGCAGCGTCAGGGGTAACACCGGGGAGCTGTTTTTT
>.|TRBJ2-5|.|TRBV2
CASSGAQPQETQYF
TGTGCCAGCAGTGGTGCACAGCCTCAAGAGACCCAGTACTTC
>.|TRBJ2-2|TRBD2|TRBV7-3
CASSLAGGQGTGELFF
TGTGCCAGCAGCTTAGCGGGGGGGCAGGGCACCGGGGAGCTGTTTTTT
>.|TRBJ2-3|.|TRBV2
CASSALGGSTDTQYF
TGTGCCAGCAGTGCCCTCGGCGGGAGCACAGATACGCAGTATTTT
>few|TRBJ1-1|.|TRBV5-6
CASKSQGPAEAFF
TGTGCCAGCAAATCCCAGGGCCCCGCTGAAGCTTTCTTT
>.|TRBJ2-6|TRBD1|TRBV2
CASSTQGPGLSGANVLTF
TGTGCCAGCAGTACACAGGGGCCTGGGTTATCTGGGGCCAACGTCCTGACTTTC
>.|TRBJ1-1|.|TRBV7-2
CASSNEALRGEAFF
TGTGCCAGCAGCAACGAAGCCCTCAGGGGTGAAGCTTTCTTT
>.|TRBJ1-1|.|TRBV5-4
CASSSHSDLDTEAFF
TGTGCCAGCAGTTCCCATTCGGACTTGGACACTGAAGCTTTCTTT
>.|TRBJ2-3|TRBD1|TRBV7-3
CASSLRVRTGEADTQYF
TGTGCCAGCAGCTTAAGGGTCAGGACAGGGGAGGCAGATACGCAGTATTTT
>.|TRBJ2-1|TRBD2|TRBV10-2
CASSESVGGPSNEQFF
TGCGCCAGCAGTGAGTCTGTGGGAGGGCCTTCCAATGAGCAGTTCTTC
>.|TRBJ1-2|TRBD1|TRBV7-2
CASSPRARGTGGYTF
TGTGCCAGCAGCCCGAGGGCTCGGGGGACAGGGGGCTACACCTTC
>.|TRBJ1-2|TRBD1|TRBV5-4
CASSLVAGGGYTF
TGTGCCAGCAGCTTGGTGGCAGGGGGGGGCTACACCTTC
>.|TRBJ2-1|TRBD2|TRBV9
CASSVEWGFGGLAGTNEQFF
TGTGCCAGCAGCGTAGAGTGGGGGTTTGGGGGACTAGCGGGAACTAATGAGCAGTTCTTC
>.|TRBJ2-7|.|TRBV6-6
CASSDTGVNFYEQYF
TGTGCCAGCAGCGACACGGGGGTCAACTTCTACGAGCAGTACTTC
>once|TRBJ1-4|.|TRBV6-6
CASSPDEKLFF
TGTGCCAGCAGCCCAGATGAAAAACTGTTTTTT
>few|TRBJ2-7|TRBD1|TRBV25-1
CASTETTGTYEQYF
TGTGCCAGCACCGAAACGACAGGGACCTACGAGCAGTACTTC
>.|TRBJ2-1|TRBD2|TRBV5-4
CASRQMSLAVPNEQFF
TGTGCCAGCAGACAAATGTCACTAGCGGTACCCAATGAGCAGTTCTTC
>.|TRBJ2-1|TRBD2|TRBV10-3
CAITPLLAGADNEQFF
TGTGCCATCACCCCCTTACTAGCGGGAGCCGACAATGAGCAGTTCTTC
>.|TRBJ1-1|.|TRBV5-6
CASSLVGAGNTEAFF
TGTGCCAGCAGCTTGGTGGGGGCGGGGAACACTGAAGCTTTCTTT
>.|TRBJ1-1|TRBD1|TRBV18
CASSPTGVTGLTEAFF
TGTGCCAGCTCACCTACCGGAGTGACAGGGCTAACTGAAGCTTTCTTT
>.|TRBJ2-2|TRBD2|TRBV19
CAITSGDYTGELFF
TGTGCCATAACTAGCGGGGACTACACCGGGGAGCTGTTTTTT
>.|TRBJ2-7|.|TRBV6-5
CASSSLLGVSYEQYF
TGTGCCAGCAGTTCTTTGCTCGGGGTCTCCTACGAGCAGTACTTC
>.|TRBJ1-2|TRBD1|TRBV6-6
CASSQDRGQISYGYTF
TGTGCCAGCAGCCAGGACAGGGGGCAGATTTCCTATGGCTACACCTTC
>.|TRBJ1-2|.|TRBV18
CASSPSQGNYGYTF
TGTGCCAGCTCACCTTCACAGGGAAACTATGGCTACACCTTC
>.|TRBJ1-5|.|TRBV5-1
CASSLMGGSNQPQHF
TGCGCCAGCAGCTTGATGGGGGGTAGCAATCAGCCCCAGCATTTT
>once|TRBJ2-1|TRBD2|TRBV10-1
CASSGPLGLAGGQYNEQFF
TGCGCCAGCAGTGGGCCCCTCGGACTAGCGGGAGGCCAATACAATGAGCAGTTCTTC
>.|TRBJ2-5|TRBD2|TRBV7-2
CASSLVRLARQETQYF
TGTGCCAGCAGCTTAGTTCGACTAGCGAGACAAGAGACCCAGTACTTC
>.|TRBJ2-7|.|TRBV21-1
CASSIRDRCYEQYF
TGTGCCAGCAGCATCCGGGACAGGTGCTACGAGCAGTACTTC
>.|TRBJ2-1|TRBD2|TRBV7-8
CASSPRGLENNEQFF
TGTGCCAGCAGCCCGAGGGGACTAGAAAACAATGAGCAGTTCTTC
>.|TRBJ2-5|TRBD2|TRBV28
CASSLLGAGGSETQYF
TGTGCCAGCAGTTTACTTGGGGCGGGGGGGAGTGAGACCCAGTACTTC
>.|TRBJ2-2|TRBD1|TRBV19
CASSMDRGNTGELFF
TGTGCCAGTAGCATGGACAGGGGGAACACCGGGGAGCTGTTTTTT